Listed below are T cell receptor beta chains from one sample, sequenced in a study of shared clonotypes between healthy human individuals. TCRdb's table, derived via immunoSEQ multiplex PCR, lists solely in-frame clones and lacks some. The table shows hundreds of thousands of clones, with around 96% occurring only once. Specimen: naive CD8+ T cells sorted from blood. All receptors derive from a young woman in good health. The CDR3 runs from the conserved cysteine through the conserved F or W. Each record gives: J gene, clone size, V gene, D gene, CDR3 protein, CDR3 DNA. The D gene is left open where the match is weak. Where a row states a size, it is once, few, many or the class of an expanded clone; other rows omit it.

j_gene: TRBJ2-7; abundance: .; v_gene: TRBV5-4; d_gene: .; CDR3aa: CASRTTSSYEQYF; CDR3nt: TGTGCCAGCAGAACAACTAGTTCCTACGAGCAGTACTTC
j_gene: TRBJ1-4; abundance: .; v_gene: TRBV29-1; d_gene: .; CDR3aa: CSVAGGTNEKLFF; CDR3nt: TGCAGCGTAGCGGGCGGAACTAATGAAAAACTGTTTTTT
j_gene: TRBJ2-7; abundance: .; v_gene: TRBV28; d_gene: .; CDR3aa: CASSYSRAGPYEQYF; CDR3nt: TGTGCCAGCAGTTACTCTCGTGCTGGCCCCTACGAGCAGTACTTC
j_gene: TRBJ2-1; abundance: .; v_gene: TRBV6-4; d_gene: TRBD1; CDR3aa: CASSANGQGPYNEQFF; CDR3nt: TGTGCCAGCAGTGCCAATGGACAGGGTCCATACAATGAGCAGTTCTTC
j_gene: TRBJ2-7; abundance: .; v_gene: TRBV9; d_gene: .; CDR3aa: CASSVEGREDEQYF; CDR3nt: TGTGCCAGCAGCGTAGAGGGGCGCGAGGACGAGCAGTACTTC
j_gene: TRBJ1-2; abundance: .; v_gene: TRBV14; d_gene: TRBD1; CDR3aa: CASSQYSGTGGYTF; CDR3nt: TGTGCCAGCAGCCAATATTCCGGGACAGGAGGCTACACCTTC
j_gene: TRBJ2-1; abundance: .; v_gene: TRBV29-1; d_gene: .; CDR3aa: CSVQETPYEQFF; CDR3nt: TGCAGCGTTCAAGAAACTCCCTATGAGCAGTTCTTC
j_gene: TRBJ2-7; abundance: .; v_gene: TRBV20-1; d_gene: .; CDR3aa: CSALAWEQYF; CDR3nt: TGCAGTGCCCTCGCGTGGGAGCAGTACTTC
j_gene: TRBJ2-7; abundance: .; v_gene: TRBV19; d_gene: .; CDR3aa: CASSNDLGGGGPEQYF; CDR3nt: TGTGCCAGTAGTAATGACCTCGGAGGGGGAGGTCCCGAGCAGTACTTC
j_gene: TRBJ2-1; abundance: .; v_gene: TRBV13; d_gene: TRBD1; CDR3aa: CASSASGTGGINEQFF; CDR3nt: TGTGCCAGCAGCGCCTCCGGGACAGGGGGGATCAATGAGCAGTTCTTC
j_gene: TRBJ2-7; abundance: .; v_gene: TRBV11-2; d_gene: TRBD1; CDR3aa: CASSLTGGSEQYF; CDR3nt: TGTGCCAGCAGCCTTACAGGGGGCAGCGAGCAGTACTTC
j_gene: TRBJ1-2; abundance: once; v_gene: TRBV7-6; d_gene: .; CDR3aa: CASSLSPYRYGYTF; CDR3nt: TGTGCCAGCAGCTTAAGCCCCTACAGGTATGGCTACACCTTC
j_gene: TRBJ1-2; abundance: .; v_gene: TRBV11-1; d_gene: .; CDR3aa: CASSLDHSYGYTF; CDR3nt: TGTGCCAGCAGCTTAGACCACAGCTATGGCTACACCTTC
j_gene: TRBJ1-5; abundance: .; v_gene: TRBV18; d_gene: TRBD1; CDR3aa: CASSRTGSNQPQHF; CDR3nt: TGTGCCAGCTCACGGACAGGTAGCAATCAGCCCCAGCATTTT
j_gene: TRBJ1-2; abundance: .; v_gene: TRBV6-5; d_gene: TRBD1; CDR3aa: CASRRTGDWGYGYTF; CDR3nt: TGTGCCAGCAGAAGGACAGGGGATTGGGGCTATGGCTACACCTTC
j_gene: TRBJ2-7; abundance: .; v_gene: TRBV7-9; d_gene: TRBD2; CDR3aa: CASSPGLAELYEQYF; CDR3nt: TGTGCCAGCAGCCCGGGACTAGCGGAACTCTACGAGCAGTACTTC
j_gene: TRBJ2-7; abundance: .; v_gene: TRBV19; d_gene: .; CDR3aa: CASSIAPTENYEQYF; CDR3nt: TGTGCCAGTAGTATAGCCCCGACAGAAAACTACGAGCAGTACTTC
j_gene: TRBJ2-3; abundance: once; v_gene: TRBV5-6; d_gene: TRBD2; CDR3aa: CASSDVLAGNTDTQYF; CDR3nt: TGTGCCAGCAGCGATGTTCTAGCGGGGAACACAGATACGCAGTATTTT
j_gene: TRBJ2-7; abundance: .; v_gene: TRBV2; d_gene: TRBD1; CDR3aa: CASSEADRGEDEQYF; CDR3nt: TGTGCCAGCAGTGAAGCTGACAGGGGAGAAGACGAGCAGTACTTC
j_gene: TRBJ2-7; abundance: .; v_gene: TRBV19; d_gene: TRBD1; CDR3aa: CASAQTGSFAYEQYF; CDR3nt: TGTGCCAGTGCTCAGACAGGGTCTTTCGCCTACGAGCAGTACTTC
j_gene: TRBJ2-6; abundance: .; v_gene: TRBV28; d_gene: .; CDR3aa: CASRPGRVPISGANVLTF; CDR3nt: TGTGCCAGCAGGCCTGGCCGGGTCCCCATCTCTGGGGCCAACGTCCTGACTTTC
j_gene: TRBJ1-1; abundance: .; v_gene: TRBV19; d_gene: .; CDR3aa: CASSIGGTNTEAFF; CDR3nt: TGTGCCAGTAGTATCGGGGGAACGAACACTGAAGCTTTCTTT
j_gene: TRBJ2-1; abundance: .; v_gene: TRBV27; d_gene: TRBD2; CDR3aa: CASSLWTEPGLGDHNEQFF; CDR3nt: TGTGCCAGCAGTTTATGGACAGAACCGGGACTAGGGGACCACAATGAGCAGTTCTTC
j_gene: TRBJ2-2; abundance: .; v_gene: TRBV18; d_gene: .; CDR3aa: CASSPTGNTGELFF; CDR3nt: TGTGCCAGCTCACCGACAGGGAACACCGGGGAGCTGTTTTTT
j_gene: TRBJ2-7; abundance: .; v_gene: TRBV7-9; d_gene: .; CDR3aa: CASSLSGTHPSYEQYF; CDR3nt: TGTGCCAGCAGCTTATCCGGGACTCACCCCTCCTACGAGCAGTACTTC
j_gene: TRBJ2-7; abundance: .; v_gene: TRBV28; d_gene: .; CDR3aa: CASTPLGTYEQYF; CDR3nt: TGTGCCAGCACCCCCTTAGGCACCTACGAGCAGTACTTC
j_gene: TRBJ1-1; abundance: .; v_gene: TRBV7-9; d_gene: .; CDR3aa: CASSDTLGTEAFF; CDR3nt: TGTGCCAGCAGCGATACCTTGGGCACTGAAGCTTTCTTT
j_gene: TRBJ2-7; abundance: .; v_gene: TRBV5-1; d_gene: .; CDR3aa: CASSLGRGGNYEQYF; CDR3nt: TGCGCCAGCAGCTTAGGCAGGGGAGGTAACTACGAGCAGTACTTC
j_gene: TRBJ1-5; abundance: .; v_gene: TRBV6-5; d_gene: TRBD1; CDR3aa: CASSSGQGFQPQHF; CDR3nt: TGTGCCAGCAGTTCGGGACAGGGGTTTCAGCCCCAGCATTTT
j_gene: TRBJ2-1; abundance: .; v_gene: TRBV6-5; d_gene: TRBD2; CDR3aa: CATTRLAGYNEQFF; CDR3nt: TGTGCCACAACGAGGCTAGCGGGCTACAATGAGCAGTTCTTC
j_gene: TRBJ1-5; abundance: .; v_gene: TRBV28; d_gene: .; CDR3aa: CASSLILVSNQPQHF; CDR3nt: TGTGCCAGCAGTTTAATTCTGGTTAGCAATCAGCCCCAGCATTTT
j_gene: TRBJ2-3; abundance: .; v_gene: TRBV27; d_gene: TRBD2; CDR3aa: CASGRLAGGLGITDTQYF; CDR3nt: TGTGCCAGCGGCCGACTAGCGGGAGGGCTTGGAATCACAGATACGCAGTATTTT
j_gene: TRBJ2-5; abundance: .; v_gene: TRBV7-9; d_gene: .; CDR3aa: CASSVGGPETQYF; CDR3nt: TGTGCCAGCAGCGTAGGAGGTCCGGAGACCCAGTACTTC
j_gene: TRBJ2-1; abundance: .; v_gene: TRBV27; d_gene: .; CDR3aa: CASQRFVDGGAYNEQFF; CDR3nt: TGTGCCAGCCAGAGGTTTGTTGATGGGGGAGCCTACAATGAGCAGTTCTTC
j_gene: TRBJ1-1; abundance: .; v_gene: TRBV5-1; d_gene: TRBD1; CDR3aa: CASSLEGSRTGSTEAFF; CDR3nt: TGCGCCAGCAGCTTGGAAGGATCCCGGACAGGGAGCACTGAAGCTTTCTTT
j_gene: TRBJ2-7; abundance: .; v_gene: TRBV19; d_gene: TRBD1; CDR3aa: CASSPGTGYEQYF; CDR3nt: TGTGCCAGTAGTCCCGGGACAGGTTACGAGCAGTACTTC
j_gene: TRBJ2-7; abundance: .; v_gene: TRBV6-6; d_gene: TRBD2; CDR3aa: CASSQTGTSFFEQYF; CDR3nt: TGTGCCAGCAGTCAAACCGGGACTAGTTTTTTCGAGCAGTACTTC
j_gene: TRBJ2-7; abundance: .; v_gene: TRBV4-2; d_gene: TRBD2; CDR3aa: CASSLARVAGDHEQYF; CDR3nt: TGTGCCAGCAGCTTGGCTAGGGTAGCGGGAGACCACGAGCAGTACTTC
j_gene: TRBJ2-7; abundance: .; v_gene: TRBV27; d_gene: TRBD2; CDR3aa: CASSPIAGGFYEQYF; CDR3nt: TGTGCCAGCAGTCCCATAGCGGGCGGCTTTTACGAGCAGTACTTC
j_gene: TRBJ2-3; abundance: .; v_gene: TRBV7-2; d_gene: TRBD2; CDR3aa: CASSFPLGTSGILLSTQYF; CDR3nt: TGTGCCAGCAGCTTCCCGCTGGGGACTAGCGGCATCTTGTTGTCTACGCAGTATTTT
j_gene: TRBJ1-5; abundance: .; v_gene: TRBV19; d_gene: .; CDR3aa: CASSLDLEDQPQHF; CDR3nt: TGTGCCAGTAGTTTAGACCTGGAGGATCAGCCCCAGCATTTT
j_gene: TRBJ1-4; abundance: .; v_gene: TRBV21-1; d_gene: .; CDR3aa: CASSKGLGTGANPGEKLFF; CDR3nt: TGTGCCAGCAGCAAAGGGCTAGGGACAGGGGCTAACCCGGGTGAAAAACTGTTTTTT
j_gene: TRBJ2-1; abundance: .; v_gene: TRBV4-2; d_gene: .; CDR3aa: CASSQEQASSYNEQFF; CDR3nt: TGTGCCAGCAGCCAAGAACAGGCGAGCTCCTACAATGAGCAGTTCTTC
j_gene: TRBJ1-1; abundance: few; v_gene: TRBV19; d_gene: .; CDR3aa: CASSIAQGNTEAFF; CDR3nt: TGTGCCAGTAGTATCGCACAGGGAAACACTGAAGCTTTCTTT
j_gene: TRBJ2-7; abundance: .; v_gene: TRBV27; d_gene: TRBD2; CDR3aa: CASSLRGLEFSYEQYF; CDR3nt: TGTGCCAGCAGTTTAAGAGGACTAGAATTTTCCTACGAGCAGTACTTC
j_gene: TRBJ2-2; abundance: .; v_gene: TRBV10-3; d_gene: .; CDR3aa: CAIRLNFGQSTGTGELFF; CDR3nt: TGTGCCATCAGACTTAACTTCGGACAGTCAACGGGAACCGGGGAGCTGTTTTTT
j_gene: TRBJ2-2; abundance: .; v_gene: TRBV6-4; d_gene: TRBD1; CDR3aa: CASSGCGTGSTGELFF; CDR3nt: TGTGCCAGCAGTGGTTGTGGGACAGGGAGCACCGGGGAGCTGTTTTTT
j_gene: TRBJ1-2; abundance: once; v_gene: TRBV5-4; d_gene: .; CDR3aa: CASHSGFLGYTF; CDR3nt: TGTGCCAGCCACTCGGGGTTTTTAGGCTACACCTTC
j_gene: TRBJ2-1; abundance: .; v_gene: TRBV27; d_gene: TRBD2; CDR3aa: CASSSGLAPNEQFF; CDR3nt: TGTGCCAGCAGCTCCGGACTAGCGCCCAATGAGCAGTTCTTC
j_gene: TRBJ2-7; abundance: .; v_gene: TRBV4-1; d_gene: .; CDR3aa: CASSQVSENYEQYF; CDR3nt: TGCGCCAGCAGCCAAGTCTCCGAGAACTACGAGCAGTACTTC
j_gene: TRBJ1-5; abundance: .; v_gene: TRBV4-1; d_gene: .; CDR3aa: CASSQDTRVEGVYQPQHF; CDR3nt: TGCGCCAGCAGCCAAGATACTCGCGTTGAAGGGGTCTATCAGCCCCAGCATTTT
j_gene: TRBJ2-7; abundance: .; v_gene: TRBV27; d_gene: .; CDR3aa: CASSALGLGVTQQYF; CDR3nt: TGTGCCAGCAGTGCCCTCGGCCTCGGAGTTACGCAGCAGTACTTC
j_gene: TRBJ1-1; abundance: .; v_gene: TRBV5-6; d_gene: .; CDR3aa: CASSFGGQEPGSEAFF; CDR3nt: TGTGCCAGCAGCTTCGGGGGTCAGGAGCCCGGGAGTGAAGCTTTCTTT
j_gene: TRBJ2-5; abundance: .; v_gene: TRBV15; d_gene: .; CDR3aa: CATTTSRGIPETQYF; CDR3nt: TGTGCCACCACCACGAGCCGAGGGATCCCAGAGACCCAGTACTTC
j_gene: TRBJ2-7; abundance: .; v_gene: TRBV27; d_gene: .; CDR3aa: CASSFGRSYEQYF; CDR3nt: TGTGCCAGCAGTTTCGGGCGGTCCTACGAGCAGTACTTC
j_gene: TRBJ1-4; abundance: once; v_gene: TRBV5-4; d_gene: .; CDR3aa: CASSTETNEKLFF; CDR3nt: TGTGCCAGCAGTACAGAGACTAATGAAAAACTGTTTTTT
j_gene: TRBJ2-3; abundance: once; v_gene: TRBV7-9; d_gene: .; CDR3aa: CASRNNEMADTQYF; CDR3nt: TGTGCCAGCAGGAATAATGAGATGGCAGATACGCAGTATTTT